This T cell receptor (beta chain) appears in the sequencing data of a study of cytomegalovirus exposure and HLA in healthy donors. The overall study: Samples from HLA-typed donors yielded about 85 million unique TCRs in an early data release. Notes on the study in general: About 90% or about 30% of the time was how often most TCR beta V segments were productive, according to an earlier analysis. The study recorded 160 or so TCR beta chains that were cytomegalovirus-associated. Analyzed later, association rates of TCRs varied across HLA loci, with DRB1 most and HLA-C fewest.

On this clone: Antigen specificity is unknown. The sample carries other DNA sequences with the same CDR3.

Looked up from germline, CDR1 is LNHDA and CDR2 is SQIVND (reference sequence). The CDR3 has 12 amino acids. Trimming shortened V by 5 bases and J by 7 bases, and 11 bases separated the two germline ends. PCR used 60 Vbeta primers and 13 Jbeta primers. Assay: immunoSEQ multiplex PCR; the TCRdb copy retains only in-frame clones and omits some. The sample records about 150,000 clones, roughly three quarters being singletons. The chain employs TRBV19 and TRBJ1-1; no definite D call. The sample taken for sequencing was PBMCs. The TCR was taken from a human donor in good health. The CDR3 DNA reads as TGTGCCAGTAGTCCCGGCGGAATTGAAGCTTTCTTT. This gives the protein CASSPGGIEAFF.